The 15 T cell receptor beta chains reported below all come from one sample, sequenced in a study of identical twins. One entry per CDR3 protein, called by TCRdb with MiXCR from the 5' RACE reads. The sample lists about 340,000 distinct CDR3 sequences, 9% to 15% seen once, with 7.2% in the top ten. The sample also formed part of further work on yellow fever vaccine responses in identical twins.

Sequencing used CD8+ T cells sorted from blood. Source of these receptors: a woman between 18 and 29 years old in good health.

This clonotype turned up a few times. This chain uses TRBV6-1 with TRBJ2-7, with 8 bases identical to TRBD1. This CDR3 comprises 13 residues. Germline V gene data show CDR1 as MNHNS and CDR2 as SASEGT. Unmatched junction bases numbered 5, after V lost 7 bases and J lost 3 bases. CDR3 nucleotide sequence: TGTGCCAGCAATCCGACAGGGGTCTACGAGCAGTACGTC. Translated, it gives CASNPTGVYEQYV.

This chain connects TRBV28 to TRBJ2-1, with 10 nucleotides matching TRBD2. The V gene's germline CDR1 is MDHEN and CDR2 SYDVKM. The CDR3 extends over 16 amino acids. Trimming took 5 bases from V and 4 from J; bases not matched to a gene: 8. The DNA for the CDR3 is TGTGCCAGCAGTCCCCTCCTAGCGGGAGTGTACAATGAGCAGTTCTTC. Translated, it gives CASSPLLAGVYNEQFF.

The chain joins TRBV15 to TRBJ1-5, with D hard to call. This CDR3 region has 14 residues. V dropped 6 bases and J dropped 1 base, with 10 bases sitting between them. CDR1 is LNHNV, CDR2 YYDKDF, per germline (reference sequence). The CDR3 nucleotides are TGTGCCACCAGGATGGACGGGAGCAATCAGCCCCAGCATTTT. This encodes CATRMDGSNQPQHF.

This clonotype occurred many times. This sequence joins TRBV7-8 and TRBJ2-3, with 10 positions matching TRBD2. Germline CDR1 is SGHVS and CDR2 is FQNEAQ. With 3 bases clipped from V and 1 base from J, the junction kept 7 bases outside the gene matches. The length of the CDR3 is 17 residues. CDR3 region: CASSFWSGGVRTDTQYF. The CDR3 DNA reads TGTGCCAGCAGCTTTTGGAGCGGGGGGGTTCGCACAGATACGCAGTATTTT.

CDR3 coding DNA: TGCGCCAGCAGCTTCGGGGCTAGCCCGGCAGAGACCCAGTACTTC. Its protein is CASSFGASPAETQYF. The chain links TRBV5-1 to TRBJ2-5, with D perhaps TRBD1 or TRBD2 (5 bases each). Trimming took off 2 bases at V and 4 bases at J, with 15 bases between the two ends. The V gene's germline CDR1 is SGHRS and CDR2 YFSETQ. This CDR3 has 15 residues.

A few counts support this clonotype. The rearrangement links TRBV7-9 to TRBJ2-3; perhaps TRBD1 as D (6 bases). The length of the CDR3 is 14 residues. Between the trimmed V and J ends, which lost 3 bases and 5 bases, there was a span of 12 bases. CDR1 is SEHNR, CDR2 FQNEAQ, per germline (reference sequence). This CDR3 is CASSFQGPGDTQYF. Here the CDR3 DNA reads TGTGCCAGCAGCTTTCAGGGGCCGGGAGATACGCAGTATTTT.

The table lists this clonotype with a few counts. The chain joins TRBV28 to TRBJ1-4, with D tentatively TRBD1 (6 bases). Germline CDR1 reads MDHEN; CDR2 reads SYDVKM. Trimming removed 8 bases at V and 7 bases at J, with 14 bases between. CDR3 length: 13 amino acids. The CDR3, as DNA: TGTGCCAGCGGGGGCGCGGGTTCTGAAAAACTGTTTTTT. It translates to CASGGAGSEKLFF.

The rearrangement joins TRBV7-9 to TRBJ2-1, with TRBD1 identical over 9 bases. The CDR3 extends over 15 amino acids. Germline V gene sequence: CDR1 SEHNR, CDR2 FQNEAQ (reference sequence). The junction had 9 bases not matched to a gene; V was cut back by 5 bases and J by 7 bases. In DNA, the CDR3 is TGTGCCAGCAGCGAGGGACAGGGTGGGAGAAATGAGCAGTTCTTC. Its protein product is CASSEGQGGRNEQFF.

The sample holds many counts of this clonotype. The J gene is TRBJ2-3, the V gene TRBV7-8; D is tentatively TRBD1 or TRBD2 (6 bases each). Trimming removed 0 bases at V and 2 bases at J, with 21 bases between. CDR1 SGHVS and CDR2 FQNEAQ come from the germline V gene. The CDR3 totals 19 residues. CDR3: CASSLAPYNGGRDTDTQYF. CDR3 nucleotides: TGTGCCAGCAGCTTAGCGCCCTACAATGGGGGGCGGGACACAGATACGCAGTATTTT.

The chain has TRBV7-9 and TRBJ2-7; D might be TRBD2 (5 bases). Trimming took 5 bases from V and 3 from J, leaving 17 bases between them. Germline V gene data show CDR1 as SEHNR and CDR2 as FQNEAQ (reference sequence). This CDR3 region has 15 residues. The CDR3 DNA follows: TGTGCCAGCAGCCCTCCATCCGACTACATCTACGAGCAGTACTTC. Translation: CASSPPSDYIYEQYF.

V gene TRBV12-3 or TRBV12-4 combines with J gene TRBJ1-1; no clear D. The CDR3 runs 15 residues. With 2 bases removed from V and 3 bases from J, the gap between germline ends came to 13 bases. CDR3 in amino acids: CASSLLAGRDTEAFF. CDR3 in DNA: TGTGCCAGCAGTTTATTGGCGGGAAGGGACACTGAAGCTTTCTTT.

This clonotype was detected many times. The rearrangement links TRBV5-1 to TRBJ2-1; D is uncertain. This CDR3 comprises 16 residues. Per the germline V gene, CDR1 is SGHRS and CDR2 is YFSETQ. Trimming left V 0 bases short and J 3 bases short, with 13 bases between. The CDR3 sequence is CASSLGGTGVYNEQFF. DNA of the CDR3: TGCGCCAGCAGCTTGGGGGGAACGGGTGTCTACAATGAGCAGTTCTTC.

The chain has TRBV12-3 or TRBV12-4 and TRBJ1-4; D is ambiguous. This CDR3 contains 16 residues. V dropped 5 bases and J dropped 7 bases, with 20 bases sitting between them. CDR3 nucleotides: TGTGCCAGCAGTCTTGGGAGTTGGGTGGGAGCTGAAAAACTGTTTTTT. This encodes CASSLGSWVGAEKLFF.

This clonotype occurred a few times. J is TRBJ2-7 and V is TRBV6-1, with 7 nucleotides matching TRBD1. Germline V CDR1 and CDR2: MNHNS, SASEGT. Trimming removed 2 bases from V and 6 bases from J; junction bases left unmatched: 7. The CDR3 loop spans 14 amino acids. This CDR3 is CASSEKRTGGEQYV. In DNA, the CDR3 is TGTGCCAGCAGTGAAAAAAGGACAGGAGGCGAGCAGTACGTC.

Many counts were recorded for this clonotype. The chain couples TRBV5-1 to TRBJ2-1; the D gene could be TRBD1 or TRBD2 (5 bases each). The V end lost 4 bases, the J end lost 6 bases, and 14 bases lay between the germline ends. CDR3 length: 14 amino acids. Germline-derived CDR1 and CDR2 are SGHRS and YFSETQ. The CDR3 loop reads CASSPDGALNEQFF. The DNA of the CDR3 is TGCGCCAGCAGCCCCGACGGGGCGCTCAATGAGCAGTTCTTC.